These 29 T cell receptor beta chains share one sample of origin, sequenced in a study of blood T cell repertoires in COVID-19. Assay: immunoSEQ multiplex PCR; the TCRdb copy retains only in-frame clones and omits some. The profile covers roughly 160,000 clones, with under 90% appearing a single time and 15% to 20% taken by the ten largest. Sequenced input: PBMCs or T cells enriched from blood (not recorded which). The source is a man aged 60-69 years who had recovered from COVID-19.

The chain recombines TRBV6-2 or TRBV6-3 with TRBJ2-2, with D unresolved. Trimming stripped 8 bases from V and 0 bases from J, with 7 bases between. The CDR3 spans 13 residues. Germline CDR1 reads MNHEY; CDR2 reads SVGEGT. The CDR3 protein is CASGLTNTGELFF. The CDR3 bases are TGTGCCAGCGGCCTTACGAACACCGGGGAGCTGTTTTTT.

The sample holds a few counts of this clone. The J gene is TRBJ1-2, the V gene TRBV4-1; TRBD1 might be the D (6 bases). Trimming took off 4 bases at V and 6 bases at J, with 15 bases between the two ends. Germline CDR1 and CDR2: MGHRA and YSYEKL. This CDR3 is built from 14 residues. The DNA for the CDR3 is TGCGCCAGCAGCCGAGCACAGGGCTTTGATGGCTACACCTTC. Residues: CASSRAQGFDGYTF.

This clone has just a few counts. CDR3 in DNA: TGTGCCAGCAGTTTAGGGGGGGGGCTTTACAATGAGCAGTTCTTC. It specifies CASSLGGGLYNEQFF. The V call is TRBV28, the J call TRBJ2-1; tentatively, D is TRBD2 (7 bases). Trimming removed 2 bases from V and 4 bases from J, with 12 bases in between. Germline V gene sequence: CDR1 MDHEN, CDR2 SYDVKM. The CDR3 runs to 15 residues.

V and J are TRBV24-1 and TRBJ2-4; 10 bases agree with TRBD2. J gave up 0 bases and V 6 bases, and 7 bases lay outside the gene matches. Germline CDR1 and CDR2: KGHDR and SFDVKD. The CDR3 consists of 17 residues. CDR3 coding DNA: TGTGCCACCAGTCCTAGCGGGAGTGGAATAGCCAAAAACATTCAGTACTTC. Translating gives CATSPSGSGIAKNIQYF.

This clone was counted only a few times. The rearrangement joins TRBV5-1 to TRBJ2-3; 10 bases are shared with TRBD1. The CDR3 is 18 amino acids. V trimming: 4 bases; J trimming: 0 bases; junction bases outside the gene matches: 11. CDR1 and CDR2 (germline): SGHRS, YFSETQ. Written as DNA, the CDR3 is TGCGCCAGCAGCCGAACTCCCGGACAGGGGGTCAGCACAGATACGCAGTATTTT. This gives the protein CASSRTPGQGVSTDTQYF.

This clone was observed a single time. V and J are TRBV28 and TRBJ2-7; D is unclear. The germline V gene encodes CDR1 MDHEN and CDR2 SYDVKM. The CDR3 consists of 12 residues. Trimming pared 7 bases from V and 3 bases from J, leaving 10 bases between. CDR3 loop: CASKGSVYEQYF. In nucleotides, the CDR3 is TGTGCCAGCAAAGGCAGCGTCTACGAGCAGTACTTC.

The rearrangement uses TRBV5-1 and TRBJ1-5, with 7 bases lining up with TRBD1. CDR3 length equals 13 residues. Germline values: CDR1 SGHRS, CDR2 YFSETQ. J was trimmed by 6 bases and V by 2 bases; bases with no gene match: 2. The chain's CDR3 is CASSFQGGQPQHF. CDR3 bases: TGCGCCAGCAGCTTCCAGGGGGGTCAGCCCCAGCATTTT. The full variable domain, with the rest looked up from reference TRBV5-1 and TRBJ1-5, is KAGVTQTPRYLIKTRGQQVTLSCSPISGHRSVSWYQQTPGQGLQFLFEYFSETQRNKGNFPGRFSGRQFSNSRSEMNVSTLELGDSALYLCASSFQGGQPQHFGDGTRLSIL.

The V and J genes are TRBV28 and TRBJ1-1; D possibly corresponds to TRBD1 (6 bases). Germline CDR1 is MDHEN and CDR2 is SYDVKM. Trimming cost V 4 bases and J 4 bases, with 13 bases left between them. The CDR3 runs to 14 residues. DNA of the CDR3: TGTGCCAGCAGTTCCTTACAGGGCGGCACTGAAGCTTTCTTT. Encoded protein: CASSSLQGGTEAFF.

The chain has TRBV5-4 and TRBJ1-5; tentative D call: TRBD1 (5 bases). Trimming left V 4 bases short and J 4 bases short, with 18 bases between. The germline CDR1 and CDR2 sequences are SGHNT and YYREEE (reference sequence). This CDR3 is 16 amino acids long. The CDR3 DNA reads as TGTGCCAGCAGCCGCTCGGGAGGGGAAGGAAATCAGCCCCAGCATTTT. Encoded protein: CASSRSGGEGNQPQHF.

This chain uses TRBV27 with TRBJ2-1; the match to TRBD2 covers 8 bases. CDR1 is MNHEY and CDR2 is SMNVEV in the germline V gene (reference sequence). The CDR3 runs 16 residues. V was pared by 5 bases and J by 0 bases, with 6 bases of the junction left unmatched. In DNA, the CDR3 is TGTGCCAGCAGTGTACTAGGGACTAGCTCCTACAATGAGCAGTTCTTC. Translated: CASSVLGTSSYNEQFF.

This clone was observed a handful of times. The V call is TRBV19, the J call TRBJ2-7, with 11 positions matching TRBD2. The junction had 8 bases not matched to a gene; V was cut back by 10 bases and J by 3 bases. The CDR3 covers 14 residues. Per the germline V gene, CDR1 is LNHDA and CDR2 is SQIVND (reference sequence). Here the CDR3 DNA reads TGTGCCACCAGATCGACTAGCGGGGTCTACGAGCAGTACTTC. Encoded protein: CATRSTSGVYEQYF.

The V and J genes are TRBV12-5 and TRBJ2-7; D unresolved. The CDR3 is 11 residues long. Trimming left V 2 bases short and J 4 bases short, with 3 bases between. The germline gives CDR1 LGHNT, CDR2 FRNRAP. DNA of the CDR3: TGTGCTAGTGGTTTGCAATACGAGCAGTACTTC. Translated: CASGLQYEQYF.

The chain combines TRBV5-1 with TRBJ2-2; no clear D gene. Germline V gives CDR1 SGHRS, CDR2 YFSETQ. Trimming stripped 4 bases from V and 6 bases from J, with 7 bases between. This CDR3 spans 12 amino acids. CDR3 bases: TGCGCCAGCAGCGTCCCGGCCGGGGAGCTGTTTTTT. This encodes CASSVPAGELFF.

This rearrangement joins TRBV30 to TRBJ1-5; 8 positions agree with TRBD1. The CDR3 consists of 14 residues. V was clipped by 3 bases and J by 4 bases; unmatched bases: 5. Germline V gene lookup returns CDR1 GTSNPN and CDR2 SVGIG (reference sequence). The CDR3 DNA follows: TGTGCCTGGAGCCAGGGGGCTGTTAATCAGCCCCAGCATTTT. Amino acid sequence: CAWSQGAVNQPQHF.

The CDR3 loop reads CASSQDFGLSYEQYF. CDR3 DNA sequence: TGTGCCAGCAGCCAAGATTTCGGTCTTTCCTACGAGCAGTACTTC. The chain employs TRBV14 and TRBJ2-7; D is uncertain. This CDR3 contains 15 residues. Germline values: CDR1 SGHDN, CDR2 FVKESK. V dropped 0 bases and J dropped 1 base, with 10 bases sitting between them.

This chain uses TRBV18 with TRBJ2-2; D not certain. Per germline, CDR1 KGHSH and CDR2 LQKENI. The CDR3 length is 15 residues. V lost 0 bases and J 2 bases, leaving 7 bases between the germline ends. The CDR3 sequence is CASSPPASNTGELFF. The CDR3 bases are TGTGCCAGCTCACCACCGGCATCTAACACCGGGGAGCTGTTTTTT. The full variable domain, with the rest looked up from reference TRBV18 and TRBJ2-2, is NAGVMQNPRHLVRRRGQEARLRCSPMKGHSHVYWYRQLPEEGLKFMVYLQKENIIDESGMPKERFSAEFPKEGPSILRIQQVVRGDSAAYFCASSPPASNTGELFFGEGSRLTVL.

This chain uses TRBV2 with TRBJ2-3, with D uncertain. The germline V and J ends were trimmed by 1 base and 2 bases, with 10 bases remaining between them. The CDR3 contains 15 residues. CDR1 and CDR2 from the germline V gene are SNHLY and FYNNEI. CDR3 protein: CASSEGPHPTDTQYF. The DNA for the CDR3 is TGTGCCAGCAGTGAAGGGCCACACCCCACAGATACGCAGTATTTT.

In this sample, this clone turned up a few times. This CDR3 is also generated by other DNA sequences in the sample. The chain recombines TRBV6-5 with TRBJ2-3; D ambiguous. The CDR3 extends over 11 amino acids. Germline V gene sequence: CDR1 MNHEY, CDR2 SVGAGI. V was cut by 7 bases and J by 0 bases, with 2 bases left in between. The DNA for the CDR3 is TGTGCCAGCACTAGCACAGATACGCAGTATTTT. Translating gives CASTSTDTQYF.

The sample holds a few counts of this clone. The CDR3 here is CASSSSLAGGRNEQFF. Written as DNA, the CDR3 is TGTGCCAGCAGCTCCTCTCTAGCGGGAGGGCGTAATGAGCAGTTCTTC. The V gene is TRBV7-2, the J gene TRBJ2-1; TRBD2 matches at 12 bases. Germline V gene sequence: CDR1 SGHTA, CDR2 FQGNSA. V lost 4 bases, J lost 7 bases, and 8 bases stayed unmatched. The CDR3 length is 16 residues.

The chain employs TRBV28 and TRBJ1-2; D call uncertain. V was pared by 5 bases and J by 8 bases, with 6 bases between. Germline V lookup: CDR1 MDHEN, CDR2 SYDVKM. The CDR3 length is 10 residues. The CDR3 DNA reads TGTGCCAGCAGTAAGAGAGGCTACACCTTC. Translated, it gives CASSKRGYTF.

The rearrangement joins TRBV7-8 to TRBJ2-7, with D tentatively TRBD2 (5 bases). Trimming removed 1 base at V and 2 bases at J, with 9 bases between. The germline V gene encodes CDR1 SGHVS and CDR2 FQNEAQ. The CDR3 is made up of 14 amino acids. The DNA for the CDR3 is TGTGCCAGCAGCTTAGTAGCGTTAGCCTACGAGCAGTACTTC. Its translation is CASSLVALAYEQYF.

This rearrangement joins TRBV29-1 to TRBJ2-1, with D maybe TRBD2 (6 bases). The CDR3 has 15 amino acids. The V end lost 5 bases, the J end lost 5 bases, and 19 bases lay between the germline ends. In germline, CDR1 is SQVTM, CDR2 ANQGSEA. CDR3 amino acids: CSVLSGTLPNNEQFF. CDR3 in DNA: TGCAGCGTTCTATCCGGGACTCTACCTAACAATGAGCAGTTCTTC.

The genes are TRBV29-1 and TRBJ2-2; 8 bases are shared with TRBD1. From germline, CDR1 is SQVTM and CDR2 ANQGSEA. The V segment lost 5 bases and the J segment 5 bases; nucleotides outside the gene matches: 10. The CDR3 covers 15 residues. CDR3 residues: CSVSQMTGETGELFF. CDR3 sequence (DNA): TGCAGCGTTTCCCAAATGACAGGGGAAACCGGGGAGCTGTTTTTT.

The CDR3 loop reads CATSTRQGQQYF. The CDR3 DNA sequence: TGTGCCACCAGCACCCGACAGGGTCAGCAGTACTTC. V and J are TRBV15 and TRBJ2-7, with 7 bases matching TRBD1. Germline V gene sequence: CDR1 LNHNV, CDR2 YYDKDF (reference sequence). V dropped 4 bases and J dropped 8; count of bases not matched to a gene: 5. The CDR3 consists of 12 residues.

The chain recombines TRBV5-1 with TRBJ1-1; D is ambiguous. V was cut by 7 bases and J by 0 bases, with 10 bases left in between. The CDR3 runs 13 residues. Per germline, CDR1 SGHRS and CDR2 YFSETQ. The CDR3 sequence is CASAVGMNTEAFF. The CDR3 DNA sequence: TGCGCCAGCGCGGTAGGAATGAACACTGAAGCTTTCTTT. Full variable domain (remainder filled in from reference TRBV5-1 and TRBJ1-1): KAGVTQTPRYLIKTRGQQVTLSCSPISGHRSVSWYQQTPGQGLQFLFEYFSETQRNKGNFPGRFSGRQFSNSRSEMNVSTLELGDSALYLCASAVGMNTEAFFGQGTRLTVV.

This clone was detected once. The rearrangement links TRBV9 to TRBJ2-2; 8 nucleotides match TRBD1. V shed 1 base, J shed 6 bases, and the junction held 11 bases outside the gene matches. This CDR3 is 17 amino acids long. Germline assignment: CDR1 SGDLS and CDR2 YYNGEE. CDR3 DNA: TGTGCCAGCAGCGTAACTAGCACAGGGGGAGTTGCCGGGGAGCTGTTTTTT. Translating gives CASSVTSTGGVAGELFF.

The chain uses TRBV7-2 and TRBJ2-7; D is possibly TRBD1 (6 bases). V lost 1 base, J lost 5 bases, and 12 bases lay in between. CDR3 size: 14 residues. Germline V gene sequence: CDR1 SGHTA, CDR2 FQGNSA. The CDR3 loop is CASSLDGGADEQYF. For the CDR3, the DNA is TGTGCCAGCAGCTTAGATGGGGGCGCGGACGAGCAGTACTTC.

The rearrangement joins TRBV28 to TRBJ1-3; a possible D gene is TRBD1 (5 bases). V was pared by 3 bases and J by 0 bases, with 9 bases between. The CDR3 contains 15 residues. Germline V CDR1 and CDR2: MDHEN, SYDVKM. The CDR3 protein is CASSFTGSSGNTIYF. The CDR3 DNA reads TGTGCCAGCAGTTTTACAGGTAGCTCTGGAAACACCATATATTTT.

The V gene is TRBV15, the J gene TRBJ2-2; D possibly corresponds to TRBD2 (6 bases). The CDR3 totals 15 residues. With 0 bases removed from V and 5 bases from J, the gap between germline ends came to 10 bases. Germline V gene lookup returns CDR1 LNHNV and CDR2 YYDKDF (reference sequence). DNA for the CDR3: TGTGCCACCAGCAGAGAGGAGGGTAGGACCGGGGAGCTGTTTTTT. Amino acid sequence: CATSREEGRTGELFF. Full variable domain (missing parts from reference TRBV15 and TRBJ2-2): DAMVIQNPRYQVTQFGKPVTLSCSQTLNHNVMYWYQQKSSQAPKLLFHYYDKDFNNEADTPDNFQSRRPNTSFCFLDIRSPGLGDTAMYLCATSREEGRTGELFFGEGSRLTVL.